This entry describes one TCR beta chain. Its antigen is as yet unknown. Profiling relied on immunoSEQ multiplex PCR, and the TCRdb table lists in-frame clones only, not all of them. Here the sample spans roughly 150,000 clones, approximately 90% being singletons. These data originate in a study of T cell responses to AZD1222 COVID-19 vaccine. The study pooled second doses at about 4 or about 12 weeks. Broader study findings: Vaccine-associated CD4 TCRs spanned spike, dominant at 160-218 and 743-854. Females made up more of the donors, who were largely white British, and clonal diversity may have come out too low. An increase in Spike-specific TCR breadth and depth was observed after two AZD1222 doses.

The source is an adult who received the AZD1222 COVID-19 vaccine. The sample was peripheral blood, taken 28 days after the second AZD1222 dose.

The CDR3 DNA follows: TGTGCCAGCAGTCGAGAAGGATACAATGAGCAGTTCTTC. Its translation: CASSREGYNEQFF. The chain carries TRBV14 and TRBJ2-1; no definite D call. Looked up from germline, CDR1 is SGHDN and CDR2 is FVKESK. V lost 6 bases to trimming and J lost 4 bases, with 10 bases between them. CDR3 length: 13 residues.